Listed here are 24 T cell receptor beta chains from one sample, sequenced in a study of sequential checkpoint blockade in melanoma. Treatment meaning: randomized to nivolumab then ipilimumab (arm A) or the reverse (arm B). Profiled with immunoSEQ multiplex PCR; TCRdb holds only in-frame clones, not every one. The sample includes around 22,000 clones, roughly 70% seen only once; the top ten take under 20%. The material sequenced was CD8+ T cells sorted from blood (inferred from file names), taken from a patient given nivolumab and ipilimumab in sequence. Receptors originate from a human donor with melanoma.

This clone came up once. For the CDR3, the DNA is TGTGCCAGCAGCCAGGGACAGAGCTCCTACGAGCAGTACTTC. Translation: CASSQGQSSYEQYF. The rearrangement links TRBV7-8 to TRBJ2-7; 7 bases align to TRBD1. The CDR3 consists of 14 residues. After removal of 5 bases from V and 0 bases from J, the junction contained 4 bases not matched to a gene. The germline V gene has CDR1 SGHVS and CDR2 FQNEAQ.

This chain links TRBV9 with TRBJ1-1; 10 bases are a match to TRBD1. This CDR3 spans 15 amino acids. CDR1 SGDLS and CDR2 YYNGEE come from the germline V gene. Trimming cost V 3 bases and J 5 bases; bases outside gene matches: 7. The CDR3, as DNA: TGTGCCAGCAGCGGAACCGGGACAGGGGTTACTGAAGCTTTCTTT. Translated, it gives CASSGTGTGVTEAFF.

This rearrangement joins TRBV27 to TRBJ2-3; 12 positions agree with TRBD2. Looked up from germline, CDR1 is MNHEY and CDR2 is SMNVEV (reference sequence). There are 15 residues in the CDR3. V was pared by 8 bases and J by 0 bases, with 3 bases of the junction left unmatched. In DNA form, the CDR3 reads TGTGCCAGCGTCGGGACTAGCGGGAGCACAGATACGCAGTATTTT. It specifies CASVGTSGSTDTQYF.

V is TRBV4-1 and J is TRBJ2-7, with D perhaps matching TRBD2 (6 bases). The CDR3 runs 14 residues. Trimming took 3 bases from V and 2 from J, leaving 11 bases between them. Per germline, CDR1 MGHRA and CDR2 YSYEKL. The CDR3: CASSHPGLTYEQYF. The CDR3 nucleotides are TGCGCCAGCAGCCACCCGGGACTTACCTACGAGCAGTACTTC.

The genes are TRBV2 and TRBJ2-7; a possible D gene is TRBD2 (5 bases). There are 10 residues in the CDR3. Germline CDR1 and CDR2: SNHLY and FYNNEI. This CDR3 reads CASREIEQYF. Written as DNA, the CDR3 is TGTGCTTCGAGGGAAATAGAGCAGTACTTC.

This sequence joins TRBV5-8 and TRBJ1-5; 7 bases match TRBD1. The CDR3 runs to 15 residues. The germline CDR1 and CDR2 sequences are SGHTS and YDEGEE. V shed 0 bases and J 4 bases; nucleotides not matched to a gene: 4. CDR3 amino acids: CASSLDGTANQPQHF. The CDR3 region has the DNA TGTGCCAGCAGCTTGGATGGGACAGCAAATCAGCCCCAGCATTTT.

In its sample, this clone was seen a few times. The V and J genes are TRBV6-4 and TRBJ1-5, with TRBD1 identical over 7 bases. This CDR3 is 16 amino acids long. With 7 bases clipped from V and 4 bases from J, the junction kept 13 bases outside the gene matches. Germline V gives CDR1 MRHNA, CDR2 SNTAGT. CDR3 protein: CASILSSGGPNQPQHF. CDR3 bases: TGTGCCAGCATCCTTTCGTCAGGGGGACCTAATCAGCCCCAGCATTTT.

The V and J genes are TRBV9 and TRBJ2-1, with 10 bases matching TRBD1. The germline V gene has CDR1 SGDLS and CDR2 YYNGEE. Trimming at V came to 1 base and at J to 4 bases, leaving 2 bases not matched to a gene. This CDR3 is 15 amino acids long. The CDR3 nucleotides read TGTGCCAGCAGCGTATGGGGACAGGGGTACAATGAGCAGTTCTTC. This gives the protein CASSVWGQGYNEQFF.

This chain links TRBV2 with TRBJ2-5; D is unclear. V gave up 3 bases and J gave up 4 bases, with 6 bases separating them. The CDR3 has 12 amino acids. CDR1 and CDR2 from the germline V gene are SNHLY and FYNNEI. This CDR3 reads CASSDLRETQYF. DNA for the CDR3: TGTGCCAGCAGTGATCTCAGAGAGACCCAGTACTTC.

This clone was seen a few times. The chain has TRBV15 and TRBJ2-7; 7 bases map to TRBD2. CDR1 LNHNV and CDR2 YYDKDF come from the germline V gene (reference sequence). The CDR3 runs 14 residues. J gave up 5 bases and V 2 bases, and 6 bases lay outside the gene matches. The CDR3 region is CATSRLGGSDEQYF. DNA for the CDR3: TGTGCCACCAGCAGATTGGGGGGGTCGGACGAGCAGTACTTC.

CDR3 in amino acids: CASSQEGGDRGPLYGYTF. The CDR3 DNA reads TGTGCCAGCAGCCAAGAAGGCGGGGACAGGGGCCCCCTCTATGGCTACACCTTC. The V and J genes are TRBV5-4 and TRBJ1-2; 10 nucleotides agree with TRBD1. V lost 4 bases and J lost 4; bases outside the gene matches: 16. The length of the CDR3 is 18 residues. Germline V gene data show CDR1 as SGHNT and CDR2 as YYREEE (reference sequence).

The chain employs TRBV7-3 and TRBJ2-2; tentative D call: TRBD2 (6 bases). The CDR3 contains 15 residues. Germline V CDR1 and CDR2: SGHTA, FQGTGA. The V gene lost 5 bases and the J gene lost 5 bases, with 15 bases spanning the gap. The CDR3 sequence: CASSRTGGLTGELFF. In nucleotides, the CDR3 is TGTGCCAGCAGCAGGACTGGGGGGTTGACCGGGGAGCTGTTTTTT.

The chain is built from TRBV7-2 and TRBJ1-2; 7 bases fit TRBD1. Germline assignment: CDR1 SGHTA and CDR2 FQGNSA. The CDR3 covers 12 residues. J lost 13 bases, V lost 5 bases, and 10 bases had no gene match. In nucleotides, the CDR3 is TGTGCCAGCAGCCCCGTTCCGGGGGACAGCACCTTC. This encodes CASSPVPGDSTF.

CDR3 residues: CASSTAGGSYNEQFF. The CDR3 bases are TGTGCCAGCAGCACCGCAGGAGGCTCCTACAATGAGCAGTTCTTC. The rearrangement joins TRBV9 to TRBJ2-1, with D tentatively TRBD2 (5 bases). CDR3 size: 15 residues. Germline assignment: CDR1 SGDLS and CDR2 YYNGEE. The germline V and J ends were trimmed by 4 bases and 0 bases, with 11 bases remaining between them. The full variable domain, in which reference TRBV9 and TRBJ2-1 provide the parts outside the CDR3, is DSGVTQTPKHLITATGQRVTLRCSPRSGDLSVYWYQQSLDQGLQFLIQYYNGEERAKGNILERFSAQQFPDLHSELNLSSLELGDSALYFCASSTAGGSYNEQFFGPGTRLTVL.

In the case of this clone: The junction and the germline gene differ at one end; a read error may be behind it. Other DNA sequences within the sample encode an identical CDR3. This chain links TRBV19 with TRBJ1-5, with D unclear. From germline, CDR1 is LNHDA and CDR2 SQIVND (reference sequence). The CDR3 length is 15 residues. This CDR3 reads CASTWSVLSNQPQHF. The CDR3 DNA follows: TGCGCCAGTACTTGGTCGGTATTGAGCAATCAGCCCCAGCATTTT.

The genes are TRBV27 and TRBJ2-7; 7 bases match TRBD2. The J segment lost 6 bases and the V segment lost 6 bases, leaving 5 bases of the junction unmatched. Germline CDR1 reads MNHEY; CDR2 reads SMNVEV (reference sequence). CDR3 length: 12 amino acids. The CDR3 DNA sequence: TGTGCCAGCAGCCGGACGGGGGGCGAGCAGTACTTC. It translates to CASSRTGGEQYF.

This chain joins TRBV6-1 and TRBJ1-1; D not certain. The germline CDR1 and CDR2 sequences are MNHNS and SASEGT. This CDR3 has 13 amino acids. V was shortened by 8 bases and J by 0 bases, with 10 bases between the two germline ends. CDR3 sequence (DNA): TGTGCCAGCCACCTAGCAATGAACACTGAAGCTTTCTTT. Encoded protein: CASHLAMNTEAFF.

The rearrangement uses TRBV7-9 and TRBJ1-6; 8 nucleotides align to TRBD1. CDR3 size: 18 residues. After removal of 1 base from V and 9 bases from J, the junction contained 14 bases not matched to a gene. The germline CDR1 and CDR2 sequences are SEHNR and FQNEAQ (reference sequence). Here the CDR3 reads CASSLGYTRQGLGSPLHF. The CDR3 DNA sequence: TGTGCCAGCAGCTTAGGATATACCAGACAGGGGCTTGGTTCACCCCTCCACTTT.

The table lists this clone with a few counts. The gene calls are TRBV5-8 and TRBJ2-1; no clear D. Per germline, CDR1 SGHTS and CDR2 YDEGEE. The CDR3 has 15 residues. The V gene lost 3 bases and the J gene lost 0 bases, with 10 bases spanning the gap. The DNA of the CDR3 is TGTGCCAGCAGCTCCGGATCAGGCTCCTACAATGAGCAGTTCTTC. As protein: CASSSGSGSYNEQFF.

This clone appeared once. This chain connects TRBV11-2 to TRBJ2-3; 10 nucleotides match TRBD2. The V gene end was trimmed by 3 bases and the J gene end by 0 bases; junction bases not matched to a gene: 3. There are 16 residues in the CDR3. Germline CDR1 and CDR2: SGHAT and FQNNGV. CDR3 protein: CASSLTSGSSTDTQYF. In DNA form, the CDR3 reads TGTGCCAGCAGCTTGACTAGCGGGTCTAGCACAGATACGCAGTATTTT.

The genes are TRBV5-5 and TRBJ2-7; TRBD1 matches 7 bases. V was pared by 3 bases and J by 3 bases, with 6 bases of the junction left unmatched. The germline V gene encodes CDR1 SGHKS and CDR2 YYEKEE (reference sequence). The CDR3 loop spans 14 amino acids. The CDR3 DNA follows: TGTGCCAGCAGCTCCGGGACAGCTCACTACGAGCAGTACGTC. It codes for CASSSGTAHYEQYV.

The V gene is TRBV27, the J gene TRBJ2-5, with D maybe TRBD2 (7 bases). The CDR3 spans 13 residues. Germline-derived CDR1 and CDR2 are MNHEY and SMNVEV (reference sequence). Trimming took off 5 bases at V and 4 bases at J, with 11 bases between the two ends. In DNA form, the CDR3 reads TGTGCCAGCAGTACAGGGAGGGGAGAGACCCAGTACTTC. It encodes CASSTGRGETQYF.

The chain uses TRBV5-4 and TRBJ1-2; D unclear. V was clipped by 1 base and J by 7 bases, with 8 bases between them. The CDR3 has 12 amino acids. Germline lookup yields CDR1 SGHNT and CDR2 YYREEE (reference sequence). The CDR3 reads CASSLSLSGYTF. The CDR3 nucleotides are TGTGCCAGCAGCTTGAGTTTGAGTGGCTACACCTTC.

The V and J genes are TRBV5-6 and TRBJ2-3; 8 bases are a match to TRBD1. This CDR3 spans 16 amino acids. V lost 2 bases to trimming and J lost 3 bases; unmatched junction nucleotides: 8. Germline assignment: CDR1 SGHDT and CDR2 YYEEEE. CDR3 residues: CASSFPSGGQTDTQYF. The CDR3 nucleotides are TGTGCCAGCAGCTTCCCGTCAGGGGGCCAGACAGATACGCAGTATTTT.